This T cell receptor (beta chain) is drawn from a study of T-cell memory formation after mild COVID-19. V was clipped by 7 bases and J by 4 bases; unmatched bases: 14. This CDR3 is built from 16 residues. The germline V gene encodes CDR1 SQVTM and CDR2 ANQGSEA. MiXCR, applied by TCRdb to the 5' RACE reads, yields one record per CDR3 protein. There are roughly 380,000 distinct CDR3 sequences in the sample; around 28% occur only once, and approximately 12% lies in the top ten. The chain has TRBV29-1 and TRBJ2-7; 12 nucleotides match TRBD2. The TCR was taken from an adult woman who had mild COVID-19 (a few samples of this study predate the infection). Cell type and time point are not known. What was sequenced was PBMCs or a T cell subset sorted from them (not recorded which). Here the CDR3 reads CSAAPSGGAPGYEQYF. Written as DNA, the CDR3 is TGCAGCGCCGCGCCTAGCGGGGGGGCCCCTGGATACGAGCAGTACTTC.